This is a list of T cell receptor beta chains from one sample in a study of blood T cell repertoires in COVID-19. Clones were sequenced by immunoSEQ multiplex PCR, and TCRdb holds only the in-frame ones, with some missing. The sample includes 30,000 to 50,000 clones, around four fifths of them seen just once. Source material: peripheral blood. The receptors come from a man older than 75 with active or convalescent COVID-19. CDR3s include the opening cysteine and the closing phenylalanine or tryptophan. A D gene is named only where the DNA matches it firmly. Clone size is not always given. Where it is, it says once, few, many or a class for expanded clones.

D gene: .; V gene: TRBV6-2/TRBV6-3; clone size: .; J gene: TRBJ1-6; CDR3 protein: CASSLQDYNSPLHF; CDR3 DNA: TGTGCCAGCAGCCTACAGGACTATAATTCACCCCTCCACTTT
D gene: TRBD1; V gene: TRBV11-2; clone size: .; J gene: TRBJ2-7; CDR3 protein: CASSLGQTYEQYF; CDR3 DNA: TGTGCCAGCAGCTTGGGACAGACCTACGAGCAGTACTTC
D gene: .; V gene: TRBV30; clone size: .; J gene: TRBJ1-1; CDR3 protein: CAWTSGTEAFF; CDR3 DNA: TGTGCCTGGACGTCGGGCACTGAAGCTTTCTTT
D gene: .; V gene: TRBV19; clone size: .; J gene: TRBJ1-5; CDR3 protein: CASTQYGNQPQHF; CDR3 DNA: TGTGCCAGTACGCAGTATGGCAATCAGCCCCAGCATTTT
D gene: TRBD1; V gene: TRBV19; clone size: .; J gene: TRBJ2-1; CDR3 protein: CASRNRGTDNEQFF; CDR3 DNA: TGTGCCAGTAGGAACAGGGGGACCGACAATGAGCAGTTCTTC
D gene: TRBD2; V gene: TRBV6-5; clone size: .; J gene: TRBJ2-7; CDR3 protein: CASSLGGLADYEQYF; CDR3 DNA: TGTGCCAGCAGTCTAGGGGGACTAGCGGATTACGAGCAGTACTTC
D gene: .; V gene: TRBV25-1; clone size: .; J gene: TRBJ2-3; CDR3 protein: CASSDRSGTDTQYF; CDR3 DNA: TGTGCCAGCAGTGACAGGTCTGGCACAGATACGCAGTATTTT
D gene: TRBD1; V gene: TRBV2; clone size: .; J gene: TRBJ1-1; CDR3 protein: CASRNNRGPLNTEAFF; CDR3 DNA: TGTGCCAGCAGAAACAACAGGGGGCCATTGAACACTGAAGCTTTCTTT
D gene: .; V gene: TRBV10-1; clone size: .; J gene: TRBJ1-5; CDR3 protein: CASSEFCSGLQPQHF; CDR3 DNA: TGCGCCAGCAGTGAGTTTTGTTCGGGTCTTCAGCCCCAGCATTTT
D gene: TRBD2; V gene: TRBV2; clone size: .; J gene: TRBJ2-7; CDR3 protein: CASSSLAGAQGEQYF; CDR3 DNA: TGTGCCAGCAGTTCCTTGGCGGGAGCCCAGGGCGAGCAGTACTTC
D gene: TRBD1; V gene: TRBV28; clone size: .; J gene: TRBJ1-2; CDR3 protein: CASSLQGANYGYTF; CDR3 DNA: TGTGCCAGCAGTTTGCAGGGGGCGAACTATGGCTACACCTTC
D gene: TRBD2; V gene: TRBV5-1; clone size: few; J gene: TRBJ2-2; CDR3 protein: CASSLASGGFNTGELFF; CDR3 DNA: TGCGCCAGCAGCTTGGCTAGCGGGGGCTTCAACACCGGGGAGCTGTTTTTT
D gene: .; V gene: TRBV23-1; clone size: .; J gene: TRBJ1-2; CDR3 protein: CASSLMGGDGYTF; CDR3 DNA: TGCGCCAGCAGTCTAATGGGGGGGGACGGCTACACCTTC
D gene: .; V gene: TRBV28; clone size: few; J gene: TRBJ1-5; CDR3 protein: CASSTDRPINQPQHF; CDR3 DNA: TGTGCCAGCAGTACGGACAGACCTATCAATCAGCCCCAGCATTTT
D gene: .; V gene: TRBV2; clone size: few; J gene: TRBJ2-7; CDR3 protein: CASSEVSRGSYEQYF; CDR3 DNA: TGTGCCAGCAGTGAAGTGTCCAGGGGCTCCTACGAGCAGTACTTC
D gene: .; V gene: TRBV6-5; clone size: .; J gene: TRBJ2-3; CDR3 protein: CASRLSRGTDTQYF; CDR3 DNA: TGTGCCAGCAGGCTTTCTCGGGGGACAGATACGCAGTATTTT
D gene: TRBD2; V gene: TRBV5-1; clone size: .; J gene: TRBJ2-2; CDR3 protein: CASRTSRFTGELFF; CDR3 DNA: TGCGCCTCCCGGACTAGCAGGTTCACCGGGGAGCTGTTTTTT
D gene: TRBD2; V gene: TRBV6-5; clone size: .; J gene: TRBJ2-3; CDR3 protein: CASRTSGSTDTQYF; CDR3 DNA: TGTGCCAGCAGGACTAGCGGGAGCACAGATACGCAGTATTTT
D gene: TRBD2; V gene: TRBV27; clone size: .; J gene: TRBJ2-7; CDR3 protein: CASSLLRGNVYEQYF; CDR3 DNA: TGTGCCAGCAGTTTACTGCGGGGGAATGTCTACGAGCAGTACTTC
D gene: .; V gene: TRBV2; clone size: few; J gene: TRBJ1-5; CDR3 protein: CASSEGGNRIF; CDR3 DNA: TGTGCCAGCAGTGAGGGGGGAAACCGAATATTT
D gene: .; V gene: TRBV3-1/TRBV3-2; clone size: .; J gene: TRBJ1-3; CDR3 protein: CASRIGNDGNTIYF; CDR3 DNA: TGTGCCAGCAGAATCGGGAATGATGGAAACACCATATATTTT
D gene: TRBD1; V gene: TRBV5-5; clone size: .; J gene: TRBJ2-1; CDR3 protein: CASSFRDRGRNEQFF; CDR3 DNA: TGTGCCAGCAGCTTCCGGGACAGGGGTCGGAATGAGCAGTTCTTC
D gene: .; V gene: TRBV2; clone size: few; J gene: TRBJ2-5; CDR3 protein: CASSEAPAVETQYF; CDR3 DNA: TGTGCCAGCAGTGAAGCCCCGGCGGTGGAGACCCAGTACTTC
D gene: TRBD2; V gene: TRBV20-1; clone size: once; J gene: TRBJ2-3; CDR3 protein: CSASLAGTDTQYF; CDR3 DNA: TGCAGTGCTAGTCTAGCGGGAACTGATACGCAGTATTTT
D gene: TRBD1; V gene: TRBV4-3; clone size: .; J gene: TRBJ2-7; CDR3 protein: CASSQGTGTGVDEQYF; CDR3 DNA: TGCGCCAGCAGCCAAGGAACAGGGACAGGGGTTGACGAGCAGTACTTC
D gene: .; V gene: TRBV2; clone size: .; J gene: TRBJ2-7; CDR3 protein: CASSDSSGIRLYEQYF; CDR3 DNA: TGTGCCAGCAGTGATTCGTCGGGGATCCGTCTCTACGAGCAGTACTTC
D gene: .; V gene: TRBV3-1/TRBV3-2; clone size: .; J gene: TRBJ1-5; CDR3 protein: CASSPGIQTGQPQHF; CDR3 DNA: TGTGCCAGCAGCCCAGGCATCCAGACCGGTCAGCCCCAGCATTTT
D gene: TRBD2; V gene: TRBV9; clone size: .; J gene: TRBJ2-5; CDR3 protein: CASSPHSLAGQETQYF; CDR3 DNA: TGTGCCAGCAGCCCTCATTCCCTAGCGGGGCAAGAGACCCAGTACTTC
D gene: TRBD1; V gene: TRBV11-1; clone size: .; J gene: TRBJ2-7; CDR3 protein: CASSPQGDPGEQYF; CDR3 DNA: TGTGCCAGCAGCCCTCAGGGGGACCCGGGGGAGCAGTACTTC
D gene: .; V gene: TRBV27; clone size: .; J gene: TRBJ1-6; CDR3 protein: CASRTRGNNSPLHF; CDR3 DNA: TGTGCCAGCAGAACCAGGGGAAATAATTCACCCCTCCACTTT
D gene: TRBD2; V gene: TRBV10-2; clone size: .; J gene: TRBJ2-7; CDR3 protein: CASNAASGGRSYEQYF; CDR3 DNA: TGCGCCAGCAATGCGGCTAGCGGGGGCCGCTCCTACGAGCAGTACTTC
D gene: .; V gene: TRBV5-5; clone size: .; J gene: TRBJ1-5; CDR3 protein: CASSSPESNQPQHF; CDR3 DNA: TGTGCCAGCAGCTCCCCAGAAAGCAATCAGCCCCAGCATTTT
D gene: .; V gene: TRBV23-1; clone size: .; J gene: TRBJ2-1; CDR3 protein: CASSQCARGKFF; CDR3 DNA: TGCGCCAGCAGTCAATGTGCGCGGGGAAAGTTCTTC
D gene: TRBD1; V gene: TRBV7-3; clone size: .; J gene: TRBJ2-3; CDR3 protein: CASSLIRQGGTDTQYF; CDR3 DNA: TGTGCCAGCAGCTTAATTCGGCAGGGGGGCACAGATACGCAGTATTTT
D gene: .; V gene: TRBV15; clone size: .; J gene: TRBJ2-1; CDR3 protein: CATSGAPGTHSYNEQFF; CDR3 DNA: TGTGCCACCAGCGGGGCCCCCGGGACACATTCCTACAATGAGCAGTTCTTC
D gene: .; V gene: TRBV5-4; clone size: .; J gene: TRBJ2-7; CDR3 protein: CASSLVGNEQYF; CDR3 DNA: TGTGCCAGCAGCTTGGTGGGCAACGAGCAGTACTTC
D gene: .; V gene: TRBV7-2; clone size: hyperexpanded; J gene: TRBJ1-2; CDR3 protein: CASSLEENYGYTF; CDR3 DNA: TGTGCCAGCAGCTTAGAGGAGAACTATGGCTACACCTTC
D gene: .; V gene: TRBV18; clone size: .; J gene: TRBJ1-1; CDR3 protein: CASSPLEGRFGNTEAFF; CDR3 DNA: TGTGCCAGCTCGCCTTTGGAGGGGAGGTTTGGCAACACTGAAGCTTTCTTT
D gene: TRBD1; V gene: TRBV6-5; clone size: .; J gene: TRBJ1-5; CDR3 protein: CASRRTGDSNQPQHF; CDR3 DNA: TGTGCCAGCAGACGGACAGGTGATAGCAATCAGCCCCAGCATTTT
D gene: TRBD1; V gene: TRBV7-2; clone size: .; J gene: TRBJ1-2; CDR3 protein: CASSFGTDRVTGYTF; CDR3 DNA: TGTGCCAGCAGCTTCGGGACAGACAGGGTTACTGGCTACACCTTC
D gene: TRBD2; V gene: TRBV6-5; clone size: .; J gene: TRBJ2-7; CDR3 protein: CASSYRTGTIYYEQYF; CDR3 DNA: TGTGCCAGCAGTTACCGGACCGGGACTATTTACTACGAGCAGTACTTC
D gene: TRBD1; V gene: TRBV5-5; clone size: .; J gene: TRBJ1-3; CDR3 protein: CASSSDRAGNTIYF; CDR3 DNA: TGTGCCAGCAGCTCAGACAGGGCCGGAAACACCATATATTTT
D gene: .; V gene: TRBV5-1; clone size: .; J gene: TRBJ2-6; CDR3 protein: CASSKRDNPRSGGANVLTF; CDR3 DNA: TGCGCCAGCAGCAAACGGGACAACCCCAGATCAGGTGGGGCCAACGTCCTGACTTTC
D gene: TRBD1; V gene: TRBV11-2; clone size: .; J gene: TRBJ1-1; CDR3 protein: CASSYPGTGTNTEAFF; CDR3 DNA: TGTGCCAGCAGCTATCCCGGGACAGGTACGAACACTGAAGCTTTCTTT
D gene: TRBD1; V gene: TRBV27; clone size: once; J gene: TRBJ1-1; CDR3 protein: CASTGGGTEAFF; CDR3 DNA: TGTGCCAGCACAGGGGGAGGAACTGAAGCTTTCTTT
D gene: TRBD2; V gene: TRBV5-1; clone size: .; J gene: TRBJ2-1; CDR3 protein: CASSLVLADNEQFF; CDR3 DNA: TGCGCCAGCAGCTTGGTTCTAGCGGACAATGAGCAGTTCTTC
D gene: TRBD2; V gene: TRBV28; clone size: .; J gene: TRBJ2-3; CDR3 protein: CASSLGAGGPNTQYF; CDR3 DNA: TGTGCCAGCAGTCTGGGGGCGGGAGGGCCAAATACGCAGTATTTT
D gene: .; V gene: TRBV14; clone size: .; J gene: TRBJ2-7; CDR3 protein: CASSVIRADEQYF; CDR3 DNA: TGTGCCAGCAGCGTGATCAGGGCGGACGAGCAGTACTTC
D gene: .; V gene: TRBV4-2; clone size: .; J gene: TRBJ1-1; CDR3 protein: CASSQDQNRPEAFF; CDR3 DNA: TGTGCCAGCAGCCAAGATCAGAACAGGCCTGAAGCTTTCTTT
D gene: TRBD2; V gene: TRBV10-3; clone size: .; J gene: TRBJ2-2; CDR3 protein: CATGTSGGSNTGELFF; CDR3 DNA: TGTGCCACCGGGACTAGCGGGGGGTCGAACACCGGGGAGCTGTTTTTT
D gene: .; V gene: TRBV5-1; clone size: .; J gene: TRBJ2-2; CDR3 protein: CASSLGHPRTGELFF; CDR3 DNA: TGCGCCAGCAGCTTGGGGCACCCGAGGACCGGGGAGCTGTTTTTT
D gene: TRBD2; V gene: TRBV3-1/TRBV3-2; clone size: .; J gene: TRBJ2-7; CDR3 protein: CASSQGLAGGYEQYF; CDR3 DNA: TGTGCCAGCAGCCAAGGTCTAGCGGGAGGGTACGAGCAGTACTTC
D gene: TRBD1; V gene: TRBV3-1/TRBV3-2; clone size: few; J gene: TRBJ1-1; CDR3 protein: CASSHRGQGTTEAFF; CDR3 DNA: TGTGCCAGCAGCCACAGGGGACAGGGGACCACTGAAGCTTTCTTT
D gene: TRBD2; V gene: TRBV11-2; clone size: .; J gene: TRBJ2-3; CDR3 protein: CASLDTSGGVDTQYF; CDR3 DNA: TGTGCCAGCCTAGATACTAGCGGAGGAGTAGATACGCAGTATTTT
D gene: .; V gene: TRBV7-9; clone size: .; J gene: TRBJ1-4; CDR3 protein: CASSSPLSVREKLFF; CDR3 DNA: TGTGCCAGCAGCTCCCCCCTGAGTGTCCGGGAAAAACTGTTTTTT
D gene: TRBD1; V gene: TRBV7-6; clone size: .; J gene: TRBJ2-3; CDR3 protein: CASSGGWTDTQYF; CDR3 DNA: TGTGCCAGCTCAGGGGGATGGACAGATACGCAGTATTTT
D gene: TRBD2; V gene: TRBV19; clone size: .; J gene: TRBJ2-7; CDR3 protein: CASSLSLAGGLAGEQYF; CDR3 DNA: TGTGCCAGTAGTCTCAGTTTAGCGGGAGGGCTGGCTGGCGAGCAGTACTTC
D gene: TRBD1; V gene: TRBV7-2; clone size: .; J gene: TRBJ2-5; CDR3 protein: CASSPRQGSVATQYF; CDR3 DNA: TGTGCCAGCAGCCCCCGACAGGGAAGTGTTGCGACCCAGTACTTC